The 17 T cell receptor beta chains reported below all come from one sample, sequenced in a study of CD8 T cells in Susac syndrome. RNA amounts of about 0.45 to 1 ug underwent reverse transcription with random hexamers. TCRdb reprocessed the immunoSEQ multiplex PCR reads via MiXCR and lists one record per CDR3 protein. The repertoire holds around 100,000 distinct CDR3 sequences, with 95% as singletons. The specimen sequenced was CD8+ T cells from PBMCs. These receptors all come from a human donor with Susac syndrome.

The chain links TRBV5-4 to TRBJ1-5; no clear D gene. The germline CDR1 and CDR2 sequences are SGHNT and YYREEE (reference sequence). The CDR3 spans 13 residues. The V gene lost 3 bases and the J gene lost 4 bases, with 8 bases spanning the gap. This CDR3 is CASSSWGNQPQHF. The DNA for the CDR3 is TGTGCCAGCAGCTCATGGGGTAATCAGCCCCAGCATTTT.

The chain links TRBV5-4 to TRBJ2-7; 7 bases line up with TRBD2. This CDR3 has 12 residues. The trim removed 3 bases at V and 6 bases at J, leaving 3 bases unmatched. Germline V gene data show CDR1 as SGHNT and CDR2 as YYREEE (reference sequence). The CDR3 bases are TGTGCCAGCAGCTCGGGGGGAACCGAGCAGTACTTC. Protein product: CASSSGGTEQYF.

This chain's CDR3 is CASSEEGGGAGTGELFF. The CDR3, as DNA: TGTGCCAGCAGTGAAGAAGGTGGGGGCGCGGGCACCGGGGAGCTGTTTTTT. V is TRBV6-1 and J is TRBJ2-2, with D possibly TRBD1 on 6 matching bases. Trimming cost V 1 base and J 4 bases, with 16 bases left between them. Germline values: CDR1 MNHNS, CDR2 SASEGT. The CDR3 runs 17 residues.

The CDR3 is CSVPKPTGFTDTQYF. The CDR3 DNA follows: TGCAGTGTCCCGAAACCGACAGGGTTCACAGATACGCAGTATTTT. This sequence joins TRBV20-1 and TRBJ2-3; TRBD1 agrees at 7 bases. Per the germline V gene, CDR1 is DFQATT and CDR2 is SNEGSKA (reference sequence). The CDR3 is 15 residues long. V trimming: 7 bases; J trimming: 2 bases; junction bases outside the gene matches: 12.

This rearrangement joins TRBV4-1 to TRBJ2-6; D may be TRBD1 (6 bases). From germline, CDR1 is MGHRA and CDR2 YSYEKL. Deletions cut 1 base from V and 4 bases from J, with 17 bases between. The CDR3 covers 18 residues. The DNA for the CDR3 is TGCGCCAGCAGCCAAGCCCAGGGGTCCTTGGGCGGGGCCAACGTCCTGACTTTC. Translated: CASSQAQGSLGGANVLTF.

The chain recombines TRBV7-2 with TRBJ2-1; 8 positions match TRBD2. The CDR3 consists of 17 residues. In germline, CDR1 is SGHTA, CDR2 FQGNSA. V shed 4 bases and J 5 bases; nucleotides not matched to a gene: 13. The CDR3 sequence is CASSSPFWRGDDNEQFF. The CDR3 DNA sequence: TGTGCCAGCAGCTCCCCTTTCTGGCGGGGGGACGACAATGAGCAGTTCTTC.

The CDR3 spells CSVEGRYYGYTF. In DNA form, the CDR3 reads TGCAGCGTTGAAGGCCGTTACTATGGCTACACCTTC. The V call is TRBV29-1, the J call TRBJ1-2; D not certain. The CDR3 is made up of 12 amino acids. Trimming removed 1 base from V and 3 bases from J, with 6 bases in between. Germline loops: CDR1 SQVTM, CDR2 ANQGSEA. The whole variable domain, remainder taken from reference TRBV29-1 and TRBJ1-2, is SAVISQKPSRDICQRGTSLTIQCQVDSQVTMMFWYRQQPGQSLTLIATANQGSEATYESGFVIDKFPISRPNLTFSTLTVSNMSPEDSSIYLCSVEGRYYGYTFGSGTRLTVV.

There are a few counts of this clonotype. The J gene is TRBJ2-1, the V gene TRBV12-3 or TRBV12-4; no clear D. This CDR3 spans 12 amino acids. V lost 1 base and J 4 bases, leaving 2 bases between the germline ends. CDR3 residues: CASSLGYNEQFF. The CDR3 region has the DNA TGTGCCAGCAGTTTAGGTTACAATGAGCAGTTCTTC.

The rearrangement uses TRBV13 and TRBJ2-7; D not certain. Trimming pared 1 base from V and 3 bases from J, leaving 10 bases between. The CDR3 consists of 14 residues. Germline V gives CDR1 PRHDT, CDR2 FYEKMQ (reference sequence). The CDR3 DNA follows: TGTGCCAGCAGCTTAGCGGACCGTTTCTACGAGCAGTACTTC. It specifies CASSLADRFYEQYF. Supplemented by reference TRBV13 and TRBJ2-7, the full variable domain reads AAGVIQSPRHLIKEKRETATLKCYPIPRHDTVYWYQQGPGQDPQFLISFYEKMQSDKGSIPDRFSAQQFSDYHSELNMSSLELGDSALYFCASSLADRFYEQYFGPGTRLTVT.

V is TRBV4-1 and J is TRBJ1-5, with D possibly being TRBD1 (5 bases). V dropped 5 bases and J dropped 1 base, with 18 bases sitting between them. Germline V gene data show CDR1 as MGHRA and CDR2 as YSYEKL. There are 17 residues in the CDR3. CDR3 in DNA: TGCGCCAGCAGCAAAGGGACCATCGGATCAAGCAATCAGCCCCAGCATTTT. Translation: CASSKGTIGSSNQPQHF.

V and J are TRBV20-1 and TRBJ2-7; 8 bases map to TRBD1. Germline trimming cut 4 bases from V and 0 bases from J; bases unmatched to any gene: 11. Germline values: CDR1 DFQATT, CDR2 SNEGSKA (reference sequence). The CDR3 covers 16 residues. In nucleotides, the CDR3 is TGCAGTGCTACATGGACAGGGAATCCCCCCTCCTACGAGCAGTACTTC. This sequence encodes CSATWTGNPPSYEQYF.

As DNA, the CDR3 is TGCAGCGTTGAAAGTAGCAATGAGCAGTTCTTC. It specifies CSVESSNEQFF. This chain connects TRBV29-1 to TRBJ2-1; no reliable D call. Between the trimmed V and J ends, which lost 2 bases and 6 bases, there was a span of 5 bases. Germline-derived CDR1 and CDR2 are SQVTM and ANQGSEA. This CDR3 is built from 11 residues.

The chain combines TRBV2 with TRBJ2-7, with 8 bases identical to TRBD1. This CDR3 spans 13 amino acids. Looked up from germline, CDR1 is SNHLY and CDR2 is FYNNEI. After removal of 4 bases from V and 5 bases from J, the junction contained 4 bases not matched to a gene. Here the CDR3 DNA reads TGTGCCAGCAGTGGAAGGACAGGGCACGAGCAGTACTTC. As protein: CASSGRTGHEQYF.

The genes are TRBV23-1 and TRBJ2-1; 8 bases are shared with TRBD2. TRBV23-1 is an ORF, and what it does is uncertain. Trimming cost V 2 bases and J 0 bases; bases outside gene matches: 3. CDR3 size: 16 residues. The CDR3 sequence is CASSQGLAGSYNEQFF. CDR3 in DNA: TGCGCCAGCAGTCAAGGGCTAGCGGGCTCCTACAATGAGCAGTTCTTC.

This clonotype was observed once. This chain uses TRBV7-6 with TRBJ2-3; 14 bases map to TRBD2. CDR1 and CDR2 from the germline V gene are SGHVS and FNYEAQ. The CDR3 totals 16 residues. V lost 5 bases and J lost 5; bases outside the gene matches: 6. In DNA, the CDR3 is TGTGCCAGCAGCCTAGGGACTAGCGGGGGATTAGATACGCAGTATTTT. The encoded protein is CASSLGTSGGLDTQYF.

The chain is built from TRBV29-1 and TRBJ2-3; D possibly corresponds to TRBD2 (7 bases). Trimming stripped 7 bases from V and 0 bases from J, with 14 bases between. The CDR3 has 14 amino acids. CDR1 and CDR2 (germline): SQVTM, ANQGSEA. The CDR3 nucleotides read TGCAGCGCCGGTGCGGGGGCGAGCACAGATACGCAGTATTTT. Residues: CSAGAGASTDTQYF.

Here the CDR3 reads CSVYRDTGRTQYF. Here the CDR3 DNA reads TGCAGCGTTTACCGGGACACCGGACGGACCCAGTACTTC. The chain links TRBV29-1 to TRBJ2-5; D might be TRBD1 (6 bases). Between the trimmed V and J ends, which lost 5 bases and 7 bases, there was a span of 17 bases. Germline CDR1 is SQVTM and CDR2 is ANQGSEA. CDR3 length: 13 amino acids.